This TCR beta chain was recovered during a study of tumor-infiltrating lymphocytes in oesophageal squamous cell carcinoma. This clonotype was recorded only once. One entry per CDR3 protein, called by TCRdb with MiXCR from the PCR reads. The sample lists around 14,000 distinct CDR3 sequences, about 50% occurring once. The sequencing sample was made of esophageal tumor tissue. The TCR was taken from a male donor with esophageal squamous cell carcinoma.

CDR3 in DNA: TGTGCCAGCAGCTTGACTAGCGGGAGTGGCGATGAGCAGTTCTTC. Translating it yields CASSLTSGSGDEQFF. The V call is TRBV7-4, the J call TRBJ2-5; 12 bases fit TRBD2. Near its end, the DNA agrees better with TRBJ2-1, so the J call may be wrong. Per the germline V gene, CDR1 is SGHVT and CDR2 is SQSDAQ. The CDR3 loop spans 15 amino acids.